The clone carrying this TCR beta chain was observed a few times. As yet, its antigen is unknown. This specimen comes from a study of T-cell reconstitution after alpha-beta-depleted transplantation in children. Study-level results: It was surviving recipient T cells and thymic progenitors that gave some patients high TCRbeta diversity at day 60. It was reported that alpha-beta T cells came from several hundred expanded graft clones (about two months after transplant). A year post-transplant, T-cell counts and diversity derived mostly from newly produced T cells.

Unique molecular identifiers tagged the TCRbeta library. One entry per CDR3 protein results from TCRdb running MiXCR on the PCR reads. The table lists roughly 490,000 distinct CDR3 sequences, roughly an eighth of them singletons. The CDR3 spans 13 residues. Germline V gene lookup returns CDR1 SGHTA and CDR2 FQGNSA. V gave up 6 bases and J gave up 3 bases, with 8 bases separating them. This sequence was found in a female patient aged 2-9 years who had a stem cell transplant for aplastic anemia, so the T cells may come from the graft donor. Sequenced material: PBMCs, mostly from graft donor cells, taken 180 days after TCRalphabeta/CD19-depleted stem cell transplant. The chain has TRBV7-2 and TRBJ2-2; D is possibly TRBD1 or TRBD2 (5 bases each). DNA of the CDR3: TGTGCCAGCAGGAGGGACCACACCGGGGAGCTGTTTTTT. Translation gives CASRRDHTGELFF.